A selection of T cell receptor beta chains follows, all from one sample in a study of T cells after yellow fever vaccination. MiXCR, applied by TCRdb to the 5' RACE reads, yields one record per CDR3 protein. This sample yields around 29,000 distinct CDR3 sequences, of which 6.3% are seen a single time; 20% to 25% belongs to the top ten. The sample consisted of PBMCs, either bulk or a sorted T-cell subset (CD4+, CD8+, memory, or dextramer-sorted; not recorded which), taken on the day of the yellow fever booster vaccination. The receptor set was obtained from a man younger than 45 who received the YFV17D yellow fever vaccine. CDR3s include the opening cysteine and the closing phenylalanine or tryptophan. Fields, in order: J gene, clone size, V gene, D gene, CDR3 DNA, CDR3 protein. A D gene is named only where the DNA matches it firmly. Rows give clone size only sometimes, using once, few, many, or a class for an expanded clone.

J: TRBJ2-7
size: few
V: TRBV29-1
D: -
DNA: TGCAGCGCAAGGGCAGTTGGTCGCGAGCAGTACTTC
CDR3: CSARAVGREQYF

J: TRBJ1-1
size: -
V: TRBV5-6
D: -
DNA: TGTGCCAGGAGTCCCGGGGACACTGAAGCTTTCTTT
CDR3: CARSPGDTEAFF

J: TRBJ1-2
size: many
V: TRBV11-3
D: -
DNA: TGTGCCAGCAGCTTAGAAGAGTTGGACTATGGCTACACCTTC
CDR3: CASSLEELDYGYTF

J: TRBJ1-3
size: few
V: TRBV6-5
D: TRBD1
DNA: TGTGCCAGCAGTTACTCCCCGGGACAGGGGGCCTCATCTGGAAACACCATATATTTT
CDR3: CASSYSPGQGASSGNTIYF

J: TRBJ1-2
size: many
V: TRBV4-3
D: -
DNA: TGCGCCAGCAGCCAAGATTTTGCAGGGACCGGGGGCTACACCTTC
CDR3: CASSQDFAGTGGYTF

J: TRBJ2-1
size: many
V: TRBV20-1
D: -
DNA: TGCAGTGCTAAGCGTTACAATGAGCAGTTCTTC
CDR3: CSAKRYNEQFF

J: TRBJ2-5
size: few
V: TRBV4-1
D: -
DNA: TGCGCCAGCAGCCAAGCGACCCCCGCGGCAGGACTGGGCTCTCTGTACCAAGAGACCCAGTACTTC
CDR3: CASSQATPAAGLGSLYQETQYF

J: TRBJ1-4
size: -
V: TRBV14
D: TRBD1
DNA: TGTGCCAGCAGCCAAGATGACAGGGGGCGCGGAAAACTGTTTTTT
CDR3: CASSQDDRGRGKLFF

J: TRBJ1-1
size: few
V: TRBV20-1
D: -
DNA: TGCAGTGCTAGAGGGGTAGAAGTAGAGAACACTGAAGCTTTCTTT
CDR3: CSARGVEVENTEAFF

J: TRBJ2-7
size: -
V: TRBV3-1
D: -
DNA: TGTGCCAGCAGCCAAGATCTTTCACGGGGTCGCTACGAGCAGTACTTC
CDR3: CASSQDLSRGRYEQYF

J: TRBJ1-5
size: many
V: TRBV11-2
D: -
DNA: TGTGCCAGCAGCTTAGATGTCGCGGGAAATCAGCCCCAGCATTTT
CDR3: CASSLDVAGNQPQHF

J: TRBJ2-7
size: -
V: TRBV6-2/TRBV6-3
D: -
DNA: TGTGCCAGCACGGGTAGCGGCTACGAGCAGTACTTC
CDR3: CASTGSGYEQYF